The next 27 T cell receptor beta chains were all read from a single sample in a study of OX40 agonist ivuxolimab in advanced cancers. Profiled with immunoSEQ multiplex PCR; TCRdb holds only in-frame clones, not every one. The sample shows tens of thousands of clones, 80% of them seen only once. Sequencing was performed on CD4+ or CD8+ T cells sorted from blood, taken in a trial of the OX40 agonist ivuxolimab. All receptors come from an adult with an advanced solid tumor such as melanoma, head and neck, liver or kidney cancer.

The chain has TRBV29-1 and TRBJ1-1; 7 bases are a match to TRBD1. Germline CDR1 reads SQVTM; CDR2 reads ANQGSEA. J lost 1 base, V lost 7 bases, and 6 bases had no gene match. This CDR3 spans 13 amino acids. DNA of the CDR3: TGCAGCGACCAGGGGGGGTGGAACACTGAAGCTTTCTTT. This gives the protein CSDQGGWNTEAFF.

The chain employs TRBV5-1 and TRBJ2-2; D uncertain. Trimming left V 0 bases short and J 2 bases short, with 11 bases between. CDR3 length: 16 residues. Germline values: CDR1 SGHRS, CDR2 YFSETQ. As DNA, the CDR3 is TGCGCCAGCAGCTTGGAGGTCCGGCCCAACACCGGGGAGCTGTTTTTT. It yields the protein CASSLEVRPNTGELFF.

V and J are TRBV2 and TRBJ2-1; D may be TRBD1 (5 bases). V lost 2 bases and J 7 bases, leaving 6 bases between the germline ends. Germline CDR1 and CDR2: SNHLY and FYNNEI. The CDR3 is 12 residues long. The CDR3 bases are TGTGCCAGCAGTGAATCAGGGAATGAGCAGTTCTTC. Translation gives CASSESGNEQFF.

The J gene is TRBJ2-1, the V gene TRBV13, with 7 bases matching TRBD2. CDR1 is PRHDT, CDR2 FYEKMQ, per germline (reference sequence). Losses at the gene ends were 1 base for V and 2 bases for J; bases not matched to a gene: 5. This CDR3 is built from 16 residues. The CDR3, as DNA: TGTGCCAGCAGCTTAGAAAGGGGAGGGCCCTACAATGAGCAGTTCTTC. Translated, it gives CASSLERGGPYNEQFF. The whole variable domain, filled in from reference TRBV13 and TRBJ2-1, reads AAGVIQSPRHLIKEKRETATLKCYPIPRHDTVYWYQQGPGQDPQFLISFYEKMQSDKGSIPDRFSAQQFSDYHSELNMSSLELGDSALYFCASSLERGGPYNEQFFGPGTRLTVL.

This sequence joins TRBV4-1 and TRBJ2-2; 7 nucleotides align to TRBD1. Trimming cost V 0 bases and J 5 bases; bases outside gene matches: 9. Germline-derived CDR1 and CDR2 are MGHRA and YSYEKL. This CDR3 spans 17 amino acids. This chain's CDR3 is CASSQDGTALGTGELFF. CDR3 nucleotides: TGCGCCAGCAGCCAAGATGGGACAGCCCTGGGGACCGGGGAGCTGTTTTTT.

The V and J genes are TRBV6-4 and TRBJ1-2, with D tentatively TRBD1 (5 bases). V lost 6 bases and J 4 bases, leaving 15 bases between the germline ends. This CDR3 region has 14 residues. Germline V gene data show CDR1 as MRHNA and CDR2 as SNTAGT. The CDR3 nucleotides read TGTGCCAGCAGATTAACCCAGGGATCCTATGGCTACACCTTC. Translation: CASRLTQGSYGYTF.

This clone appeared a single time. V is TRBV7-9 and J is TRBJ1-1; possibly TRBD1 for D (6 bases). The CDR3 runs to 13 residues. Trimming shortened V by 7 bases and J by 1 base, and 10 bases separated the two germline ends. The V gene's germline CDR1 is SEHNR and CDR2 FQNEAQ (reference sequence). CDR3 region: CASTDRSNTEAFF. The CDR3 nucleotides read TGTGCCAGCACGGACAGATCGAACACTGAAGCTTTCTTT.

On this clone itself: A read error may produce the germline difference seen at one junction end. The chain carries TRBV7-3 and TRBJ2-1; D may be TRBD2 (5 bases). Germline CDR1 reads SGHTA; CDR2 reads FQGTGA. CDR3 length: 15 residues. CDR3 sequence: CANSTRGFQRNEQFF. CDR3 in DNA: TGTGCCAACAGCACGAGAGGGTTTCAACGCAATGAGCAGTTCTTC. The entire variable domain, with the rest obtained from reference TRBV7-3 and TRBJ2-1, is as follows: GAGVSQTPSNKVTEKGKYVELRCDPISGHTALYWYRQSLGQGPEFLIYFQGTGAADDSGLPNDRFFAVRPEGSVSTLKIQRTERGDSAVYLCANSTRGFQRNEQFFGPGTRLTVL.

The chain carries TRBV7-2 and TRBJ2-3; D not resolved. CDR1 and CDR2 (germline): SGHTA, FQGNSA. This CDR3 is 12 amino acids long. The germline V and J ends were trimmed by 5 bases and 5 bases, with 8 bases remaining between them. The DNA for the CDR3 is TGTGCCAGCAGCCCTGAGGTAGATACGCAGTATTTT. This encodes CASSPEVDTQYF.

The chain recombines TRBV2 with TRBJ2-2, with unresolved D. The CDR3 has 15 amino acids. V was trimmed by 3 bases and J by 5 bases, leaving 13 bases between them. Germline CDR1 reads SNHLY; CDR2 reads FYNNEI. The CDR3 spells CASSDSLSRTGELFF. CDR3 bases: TGTGCCAGCAGTGACAGTCTGTCGAGGACCGGGGAGCTGTTTTTT.

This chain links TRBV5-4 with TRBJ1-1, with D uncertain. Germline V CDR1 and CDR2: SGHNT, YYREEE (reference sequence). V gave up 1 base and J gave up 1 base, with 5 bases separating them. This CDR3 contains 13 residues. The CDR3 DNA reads TGTGCCAGCAGCTTGAAGAGGAACACTGAAGCTTTCTTT. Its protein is CASSLKRNTEAFF. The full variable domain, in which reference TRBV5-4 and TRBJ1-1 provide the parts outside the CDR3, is ETGVTQSPTHLIKTRGQQVTLRCSSQSGHNTVSWYQQALGQGPQFIFQYYREEENGRGNFPPRFSGLQFPNYSSELNVNALELDDSALYLCASSLKRNTEAFFGQGTRLTVV.

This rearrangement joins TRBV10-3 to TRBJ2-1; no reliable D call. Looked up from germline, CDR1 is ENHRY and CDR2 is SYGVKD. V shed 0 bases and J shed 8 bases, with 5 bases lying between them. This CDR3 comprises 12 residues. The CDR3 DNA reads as TGTGCCATCAGTGAGTCGAGATATGAGCAGTTCTTC. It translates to CAISESRYEQFF.

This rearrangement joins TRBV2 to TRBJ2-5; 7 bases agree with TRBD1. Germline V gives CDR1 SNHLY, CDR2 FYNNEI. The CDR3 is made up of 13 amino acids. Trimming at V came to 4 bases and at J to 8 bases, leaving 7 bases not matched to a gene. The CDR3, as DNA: TGTGCCAGCAGTGGTGGGACAGAAGTTACCCAGTACTTC. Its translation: CASSGGTEVTQYF.

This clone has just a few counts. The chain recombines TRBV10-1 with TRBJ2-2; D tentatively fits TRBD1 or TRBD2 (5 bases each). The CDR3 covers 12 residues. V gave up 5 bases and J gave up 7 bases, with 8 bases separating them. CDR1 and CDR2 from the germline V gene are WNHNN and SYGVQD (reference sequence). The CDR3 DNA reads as TGCGCCAGCAGTCGGGGCGGCGGGGAGCTGTTTTTT. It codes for CASSRGGGELFF.

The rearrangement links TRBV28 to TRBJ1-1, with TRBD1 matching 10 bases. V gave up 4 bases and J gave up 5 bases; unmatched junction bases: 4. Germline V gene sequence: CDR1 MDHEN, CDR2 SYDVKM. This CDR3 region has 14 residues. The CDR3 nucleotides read TGTGCCAGCAGTTCGGGACAGGGGAGGACTGAAGCTTTCTTT. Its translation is CASSSGQGRTEAFF.

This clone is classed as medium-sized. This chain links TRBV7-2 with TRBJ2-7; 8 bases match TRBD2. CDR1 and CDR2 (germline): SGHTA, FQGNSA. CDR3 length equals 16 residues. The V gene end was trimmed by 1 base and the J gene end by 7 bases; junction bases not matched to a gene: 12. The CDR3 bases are TGTGCCAGCAGCTTAGTCTCCGCTAGCGGGTCCCTGGAGCAGTACTTC. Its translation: CASSLVSASGSLEQYF.

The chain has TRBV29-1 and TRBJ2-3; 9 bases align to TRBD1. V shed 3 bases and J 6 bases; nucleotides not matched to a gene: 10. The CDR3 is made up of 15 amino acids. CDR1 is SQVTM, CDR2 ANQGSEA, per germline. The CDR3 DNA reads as TGCAGCGTTGATCCCACAGGGGGCGCTTCGGATACGCAGTATTTT. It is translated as CSVDPTGGASDTQYF.

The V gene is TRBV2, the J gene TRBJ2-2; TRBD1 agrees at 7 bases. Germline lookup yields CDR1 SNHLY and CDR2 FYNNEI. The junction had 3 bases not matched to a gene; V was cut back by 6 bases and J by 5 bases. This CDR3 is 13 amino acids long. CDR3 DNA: TGTGCCAGCAGCTCACAGGGGACCGGGGAGCTGTTTTTT. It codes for CASSSQGTGELFF.

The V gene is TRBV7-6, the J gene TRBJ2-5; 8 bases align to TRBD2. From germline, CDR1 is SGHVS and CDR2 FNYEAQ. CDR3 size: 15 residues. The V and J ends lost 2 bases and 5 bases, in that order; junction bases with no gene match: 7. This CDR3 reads CASSLTGGAGETQYF. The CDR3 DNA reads TGTGCCAGCAGCTTAACGGGGGGGGCCGGGGAGACCCAGTACTTC.

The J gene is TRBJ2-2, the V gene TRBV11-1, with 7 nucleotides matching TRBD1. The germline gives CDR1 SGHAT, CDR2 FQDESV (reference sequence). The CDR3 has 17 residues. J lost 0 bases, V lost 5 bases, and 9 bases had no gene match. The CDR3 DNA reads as TGTGCCAGCAGCCGGAATGGACAGGCCGCGAACACCGGGGAGCTGTTTTTT. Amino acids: CASSRNGQAANTGELFF.

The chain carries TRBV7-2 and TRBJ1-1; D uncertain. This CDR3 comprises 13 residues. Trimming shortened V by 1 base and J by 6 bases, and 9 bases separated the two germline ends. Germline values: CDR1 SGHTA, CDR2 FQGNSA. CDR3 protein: CASSLEVSSEAFF. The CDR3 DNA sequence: TGTGCCAGCAGCTTAGAGGTCAGCTCTGAAGCTTTCTTT.

The CDR3 DNA is TGTGCCAGCAGCGGTACAGGTAGTAGCAATCAGCCCCAGCATTTT. It yields the protein CASSGTGSSNQPQHF. The chain combines TRBV9 with TRBJ1-5; D may be TRBD1 (5 bases). The CDR3 length is 15 residues. In germline, CDR1 is SGDLS, CDR2 YYNGEE. Trimming took off 3 bases at V and 0 bases at J, with 10 bases between the two ends.

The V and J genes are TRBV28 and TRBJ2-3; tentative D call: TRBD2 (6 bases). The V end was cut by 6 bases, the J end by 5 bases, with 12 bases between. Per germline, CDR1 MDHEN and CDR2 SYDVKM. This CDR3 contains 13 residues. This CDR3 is CASSRRGGDTQYF. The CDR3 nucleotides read TGTGCCAGCAGCCGGAGGGGTGGAGATACGCAGTATTTT. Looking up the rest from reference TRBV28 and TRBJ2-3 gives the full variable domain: DVKVTQSSRYLVKRTGEKVFLECVQDMDHENMFWYRQDPGLGLRLIYFSYDVKMKEKGDIPEGYSVSREKKERFSLILESASTNQTSMYLCASSRRGGDTQYFGPGTRLTVL.

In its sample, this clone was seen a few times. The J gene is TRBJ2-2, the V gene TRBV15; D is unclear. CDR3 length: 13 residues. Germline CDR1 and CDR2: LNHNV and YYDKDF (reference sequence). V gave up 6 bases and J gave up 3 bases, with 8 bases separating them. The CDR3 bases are TGTGCCACCAGTCGACGGGACACCGGGGAGCTGTTTTTT. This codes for CATSRRDTGELFF. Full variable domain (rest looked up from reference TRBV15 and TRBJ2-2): DAMVIQNPRYQVTQFGKPVTLSCSQTLNHNVMYWYQQKSSQAPKLLFHYYDKDFNNEADTPDNFQSRRPNTSFCFLDIRSPGLGDTAMYLCATSRRDTGELFFGEGSRLTVL.

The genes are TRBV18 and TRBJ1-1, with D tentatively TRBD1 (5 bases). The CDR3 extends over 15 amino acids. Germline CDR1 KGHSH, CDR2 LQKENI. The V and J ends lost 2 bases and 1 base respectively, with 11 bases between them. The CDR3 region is CASSPGDRWNTEAFF. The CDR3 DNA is TGTGCCAGCTCACCAGGGGACCGATGGAACACTGAAGCTTTCTTT. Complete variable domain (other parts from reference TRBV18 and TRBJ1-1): NAGVMQNPRHLVRRRGQEARLRCSPMKGHSHVYWYRQLPEEGLKFMVYLQKENIIDESGMPKERFSAEFPKEGPSILRIQQVVRGDSAAYFCASSPGDRWNTEAFFGQGTRLTVV.

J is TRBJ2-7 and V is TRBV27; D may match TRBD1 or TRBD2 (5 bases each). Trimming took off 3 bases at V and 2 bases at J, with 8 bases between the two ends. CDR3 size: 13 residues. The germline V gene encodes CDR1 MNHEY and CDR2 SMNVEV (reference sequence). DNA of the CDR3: TGTGCCAGCAGTTTTCTGGGGGCCTACGAGCAGTACTTC. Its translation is CASSFLGAYEQYF.

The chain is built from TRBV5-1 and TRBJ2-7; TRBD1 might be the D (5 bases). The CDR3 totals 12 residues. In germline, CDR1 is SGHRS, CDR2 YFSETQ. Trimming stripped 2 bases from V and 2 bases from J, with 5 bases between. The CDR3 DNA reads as TGCGCCAGCAGCTTACAGGCCTACGAGCAGTACTTC. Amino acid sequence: CASSLQAYEQYF.